Detailed here is one T cell receptor (beta chain). Trimming took 9 bases from V and 5 from J, leaving 19 bases between them. Germline V gene sequence: CDR1 SNHLY, CDR2 FYNNEI. This CDR3 is built from 15 residues. These data are taken from a study of PD-L1 blockade in urothelial cancer. Produced via immunoSEQ multiplex PCR; TCRdb's table is partial and in-frame only. The sample holds around 50,000 clones; about 81% are singletons and the top ten take roughly 1.8%. As for time point: pretreatment peripheral blood. The clonotype was recovered from a man between 50 and 59 years old with urothelial cancer. The sequences come from PBMCs, collected around atezolizumab (anti-PD-L1) treatment. The chain uses TRBV2 and TRBJ2-2; a weak D match, TRBD2 (6 bases). The CDR3 nucleotides are TGTGCCAGTACCCGGGGGTGGGTAGGAACCGGGGAGCTGTTTTTT. This encodes CASTRGWVGTGELFF.